Presented here are 22 T cell receptor beta chains from one specimen sequenced in a study of blood T cell repertoires in COVID-19. Only in-frame clones appear in the TCRdb table, and some are missing; sequencing was by immunoSEQ multiplex PCR. Found here are roughly 150,000 clones, over 80% of them singletons; the top ten hold 9.1%. Sequences were obtained from peripheral blood. These receptors were collected from a woman older than 75 with active or convalescent COVID-19.

V and J are TRBV6-2 or TRBV6-3 and TRBJ1-2; no definite D call. This CDR3 spans 13 amino acids. Trimming took off 6 bases at V and 6 bases at J, with 14 bases between the two ends. Germline CDR1 and CDR2: MNHEY and SVGEGT. This CDR3 reads CASSPIYSDGYTF. The CDR3 DNA follows: TGTGCCAGCAGCCCAATATACTCGGATGGCTACACCTTC.

J is TRBJ1-4 and V is TRBV23-1; perhaps TRBD1 as D (6 bases). TRBV23-1 is flagged as an ORF with uncertain function. The V gene lost 5 bases and the J gene lost 3 bases, with 16 bases spanning the gap. The CDR3 is 16 amino acids. The CDR3 DNA reads TGCGCCAGCAGTTCCACCGATCCAGGGGCTAATGAAAAACTGTTTTTT. Residues: CASSSTDPGANEKLFF.

This clone was counted a few times. The J gene is TRBJ1-2, the V gene TRBV29-1; D is perhaps TRBD1 (5 bases). CDR3 size: 10 residues. The V gene's germline CDR1 is SQVTM and CDR2 ANQGSEA. Between the trimmed V and J ends, which lost 3 bases and 12 bases, there was a span of 11 bases. The CDR3 here is CSVDKGIDTF. The CDR3 bases are TGCAGCGTTGATAAGGGGATTGACACCTTC.

This clone was observed once. The chain combines TRBV7-3 with TRBJ1-3; D not certain. The CDR3 runs to 16 residues. Between the trimmed V and J ends, which lost 0 bases and 0 bases, there was a span of 9 bases. Germline-derived CDR1 and CDR2 are SGHTA and FQGTGA. The CDR3 region is CASSLTDPSSGNTIYF. The CDR3 DNA sequence: TGTGCCAGCAGCTTAACTGATCCTAGCTCTGGAAACACCATATATTTT.

The chain uses TRBV5-1 and TRBJ2-1, with TRBD2 matching over 14 bases. Germline CDR1 and CDR2: SGHRS and YFSETQ. The CDR3 is made up of 16 amino acids. With V trimmed by 4 bases and J by 14 bases, 14 bases remained unmatched. The CDR3 coding sequence is TGCGCCAGCAGCGAGCAGGAGACTAGCGGGGGGGTAGGAAAGTTCTTC. It encodes CASSEQETSGGVGKFF.

In this sample, this clone turned up a few times. The chain is built from TRBV7-9 and TRBJ2-3, with D maybe TRBD1 (6 bases). Germline CDR1 is SEHNR and CDR2 is FQNEAQ (reference sequence). CDR3 length: 16 amino acids. V lost 5 bases and J 0 bases, leaving 15 bases between the germline ends. CDR3 DNA: TGTGCCAGCAGCCGGACAGTTATGCTTAGCACAGATACGCAGTATTTT. It codes for CASSRTVMLSTDTQYF.

This chain connects TRBV3-1 (or the pseudogene TRBV3-2) to TRBJ2-3, with a possible D match to TRBD2 (6 bases). V was trimmed by 5 bases and J by 4 bases, leaving 10 bases between them. Germline V gives CDR1 LGHDT, CDR2 YNNKEL (reference sequence). This CDR3 is 13 amino acids long. CDR3 nucleotides: TGTGCCAGCAGCTGGCCGGGGGCAGATACGCAGTATTTT. Translation gives CASSWPGADTQYF.

The J gene is TRBJ1-6, the V gene TRBV7-8, with D unclear. The V and J ends lost 1 base and 3 bases respectively, with 10 bases between them. The CDR3 length is 16 residues. The germline V gene encodes CDR1 SGHVS and CDR2 FQNEAQ. In DNA form, the CDR3 reads TGTGCCAGCAGCTTAGGGGCAGCCTTCTATAATTCACCCCTCCACTTT. Residues: CASSLGAAFYNSPLHF.

J is TRBJ2-5 and V is TRBV7-2; 8 bases are a match to TRBD2. V shed 2 bases, J shed 4 bases, and the junction held 6 bases outside the gene matches. CDR3 length: 15 residues. The V gene's germline CDR1 is SGHTA and CDR2 FQGNSA. The CDR3 region has the DNA TGTGCCAGCAGCTTAATTCCGGGGGGGCGAGAGACCCAGTACTTC. Its protein product is CASSLIPGGRETQYF.

The chain combines TRBV5-8 with TRBJ1-2; 9 bases line up with TRBD1. Trimming removed 3 bases from V and 4 bases from J; junction bases left unmatched: 1. The CDR3 contains 13 residues. From germline, CDR1 is SGHTS and CDR2 YDEGEE. Here the CDR3 reads CASSWGQGYGYTF. As DNA, the CDR3 is TGTGCCAGCAGCTGGGGACAGGGCTATGGCTACACCTTC.

This rearrangement joins TRBV10-3 to TRBJ2-7; 9 nucleotides align to TRBD1. Germline CDR1 and CDR2: ENHRY and SYGVKD. This CDR3 spans 14 amino acids. With V trimmed by 6 bases and J by 4 bases, 7 bases remained unmatched. The CDR3, as DNA: TGTGCCATCAGCCGGGGACAGGGAGCGTACGAGCAGTACTTC. Translated: CAISRGQGAYEQYF.

V gene TRBV5-1 combines with J gene TRBJ1-1; TRBD1 aligns across 7 bases. The CDR3 is 14 residues long. The V segment lost 2 bases and the J segment 4 bases; nucleotides outside the gene matches: 5. Germline-derived CDR1 and CDR2 are SGHRS and YFSETQ. The CDR3 sequence: CASSLGGGFTEAFF. The CDR3 DNA reads TGCGCCAGCAGCTTAGGAGGGGGCTTCACTGAAGCTTTCTTT.

This clone was found once. This chain uses TRBV7-2 with TRBJ1-6; D is possibly TRBD1 (5 bases). The V end lost 2 bases, the J end lost 2 bases, and 16 bases lay between the germline ends. Germline CDR1 reads SGHTA; CDR2 reads FQGNSA. The CDR3 contains 18 residues. For the CDR3, the DNA is TGTGCCAGCAGCTTATCGGTGGGGGAGGTCACCTATAATTCACCCCTCCACTTT. It translates to CASSLSVGEVTYNSPLHF.

Comment on this clone: Other DNA sequences in this sample translate to the same CDR3. The rearrangement joins TRBV5-1 to TRBJ2-3; tentatively, D is TRBD2 (6 bases). Per germline, CDR1 SGHRS and CDR2 YFSETQ. V lost 2 bases, J lost 2 bases, and 9 bases lay in between. The CDR3 is 14 amino acids. CDR3 coding DNA: TGCGCCAGCAGCTTAGCGGGTTTCACAGATACGCAGTATTTT. Encoded protein: CASSLAGFTDTQYF.

Only a few counts were recorded for this clone. The chain carries TRBV4-1 and TRBJ1-3, with D possibly TRBD1 on 6 matching bases. Germline lookup yields CDR1 MGHRA and CDR2 YSYEKL. The V end was cut by 4 bases, the J end by 4 bases, with 14 bases between. CDR3 size: 15 residues. Here the CDR3 reads CASSPMWGGGNTIYF. The CDR3 DNA reads TGCGCCAGCAGCCCTATGTGGGGGGGCGGAAACACCATATATTTT.

This chain uses TRBV4-2 with TRBJ2-1, with a tentative D call TRBD2 (7 bases). V lost 0 bases to trimming and J lost 7 bases, with 19 bases between them. The CDR3 consists of 17 residues. From germline, CDR1 is LGHNA and CDR2 YNFKEQ. The CDR3 region has the DNA TGTGCCAGCAGCCAAGATTCTGGGGGGGGGCCTGAGAATGAGCAGTTCTTC. Encoded protein: CASSQDSGGGPENEQFF.

V is TRBV5-4 and J is TRBJ1-2; 9 nucleotides agree with TRBD1. CDR3 length: 14 amino acids. Germline lookup yields CDR1 SGHNT and CDR2 YYREEE (reference sequence). J lost 8 bases, V lost 3 bases, and 8 bases had no gene match. The DNA of the CDR3 is TGTGCCAGCAGCTGGGCGGGGGACAGGGAGGGCTACACCTTC. Translation gives CASSWAGDREGYTF.

The V and J genes are TRBV5-4 and TRBJ1-2; TRBD1 matches at 8 bases. The V and J ends lost 0 bases and 8 bases, in that order; junction bases with no gene match: 6. CDR3 length: 14 residues. Per the germline V gene, CDR1 is SGHNT and CDR2 is YYREEE (reference sequence). The CDR3 coding sequence is TGTGCCAGCAGCTTGGCTCAGGGGGCTCTCGGCTACACCTTC. Protein sequence: CASSLAQGALGYTF. Together with reference TRBV5-4 and TRBJ1-2, the CDR3 gives the full variable domain: ETGVTQSPTHLIKTRGQQVTLRCSSQSGHNTVSWYQQALGQGPQFIFQYYREEENGRGNFPPRFSGLQFPNYSSELNVNALELDDSALYLCASSLAQGALGYTFGSGTRLTVV.

As concerns this clone: The junction departs from the called germline gene at one end, perhaps through a read error. The V call is TRBV4-1, the J call TRBJ1-2, with 7 bases lining up with TRBD1. Germline lookup yields CDR1 MGHRA and CDR2 YSYEKL. The CDR3 extends over 14 amino acids. CDR3 region: CASNQYGTEDGYTF. For the CDR3, the DNA is TGCGCCAGCAACCAATACGGGACAGAAGATGGCTACACCTTC.

V usage is TRBV5-6 and J usage is TRBJ2-5, with 10 positions matching TRBD2. CDR1 is SGHDT and CDR2 is YYEEEE in the germline V gene. The CDR3 spans 19 residues. Unmatched junction bases numbered 12, after V lost 1 base and J lost 0 bases. The CDR3 DNA is TGTGCCAGCAGCTTGAAAATGTCGCCTAGCGGGGGCTACCAAGAGACCCAGTACTTC. It specifies CASSLKMSPSGGYQETQYF.

This rearrangement joins TRBV6-2 or TRBV6-3 to TRBJ2-3; TRBD2 agrees at 8 bases. The CDR3 totals 17 residues. V lost 2 bases, J lost 2 bases, and 9 bases stayed unmatched. Germline loops: CDR1 MNHEY, CDR2 SVGEGT. This CDR3 is CASSYRTSSRLTDTQYF. For the CDR3, the DNA is TGTGCCAGCAGTTACCGGACTAGCTCACGCCTCACAGATACGCAGTATTTT.

The V and J genes are TRBV5-4 and TRBJ2-7; D may be TRBD2 (5 bases). The CDR3 runs to 14 residues. Germline V gene sequence: CDR1 SGHNT, CDR2 YYREEE (reference sequence). The V end was cut by 4 bases, the J end by 2 bases, with 13 bases between. This CDR3 is CASSNHGDTYEQYF. CDR3 DNA: TGTGCCAGCAGCAACCACGGGGATACCTACGAGCAGTACTTC. Together with reference TRBV5-4 and TRBJ2-7, the CDR3 gives the full variable domain: ETGVTQSPTHLIKTRGQQVTLRCSSQSGHNTVSWYQQALGQGPQFIFQYYREEENGRGNFPPRFSGLQFPNYSSELNVNALELDDSALYLCASSNHGDTYEQYFGPGTRLTVT.